This T cell receptor (beta chain) was retrieved from a study of T cell responses to AZD1222 COVID-19 vaccine (TCRdb year 2021). Context from the whole study: A total of around 240 trial participants underwent TCR sequencing, of whom 207 received two doses of AZD1222 and about 25 received two doses of the MenACWY control vaccine. Enrollment into the trials was organized by age into subgroups of 18-55, 56-69 and 70-plus years, and those subgroups contained roughly 140, 27 and 60 TCR-sequenced participants, respectively. Beyond this particular receptor, the publication reports: After two AZD1222 doses, spike-specific TCR breadth and depth were significantly higher than at day 0 and than in MenACWY recipients. CD4 TCRs associated with the vaccine covered the entire spike protein, and the dominant responses were in regions 160-218 and 743-854. Because no day 14 peak-response samples were available, the repertoires could be characterized only after the peak T cell response. Conclusions about previously exposed vaccinees were limited because only a handful of AZD1222 recipients were SARS-CoV-2 seropositive at baseline. Reportedly, almost half of the unique spike-specific TCRs recognized epitopes lying outside the regions that are mutated in the B.1.351 and B.1.1.7 variants. Participants were mostly white British and included more females than males, and it was suggested by the authors that clonal diversity may have been underestimated. The 56-69-year group was small, and its depth increase did not reach significance, likely because of low power.

CDR3 length: 16 amino acids, cysteine to phenylalanine. Only CDR3 DNA is held: 48 bases, read in frame from base 1. The germline V gene gives CDR1 as SGHRS and CDR2 as YFSETQ. V trim: 4 bases; J trim: 6 bases; unmatched bases: 9. The CDR3 regions of human TCRbeta chains were analyzed by immunosequencing. The published analysis was carried out like this. Repertoire TCRs were matched against a reference library of SARS-CoV-2-specific TCRs generated with the MIRA antigen-specificity platform. Breadth meant the fraction of unique TCRs that were SARS-CoV-2-associated, whereas depth meant the fraction of total T cells that were SARS-CoV-2-associated. Using the MIRA data, each spike-specific TCR was assigned both to the spike region to which the TCR was reactive and to a CD4 or CD8 class. Log10-transformed breadth and depth values were compared by one-way ANOVA with Sidak's multiple comparisons tests. Not all clones reach the TCRdb copy of this immuneACCESS table, which keeps in-frame sequences only. Checked studies attribute under half of the gap to unresolved V genes and leave the rest unexplained. The V and J calls and clone size were taken over from that table, and D and trimming were inferred from the DNA. The sample data list 150,000 to 200,000 clones, and approximately 90% of these were observed just once. Approximately 1.8% of the sample is taken by the ten largest.

About this clone: Its antigen has not been determined. Base qualities were left out, and no much larger clone turns up one base away.

The time point label here, explained by the study, means: about 28 days (+/-7) after the second vaccine dose. AZD1222 recipients with second doses at about 4 weeks or about 12 weeks were pooled, because spike-specific TCR depth and breadth did not differ between schedules. Samples from vaccinated people were obtained from the UK trials COV001 and COV002, which included a single-blind randomized controlled phase 2/3 trial of AZD1222 (ChAdOx1 nCoV-19) in healthy adults. For TCRbeta chain sequencing, PBMC samples from trial participants were taken at day 0 and at day 28 after the second dose. The sample in question was peripheral blood, obtained 28 days after the second AZD1222 dose. This receptor was obtained from an adult who received the AZD1222 COVID-19 vaccine. The sequence joins TRBV5-1 to TRBJ2-2, and 10 bases in between align with TRBD2. The bases are TGCGCCAGCAGCCCGCGGACTAGCGGTCCCGCCGGGGAGCTGTTTTTT. This gives the protein CASSPRTSGPAGELFF.